The sequence of this TCR beta chain was determined in a study of cytomegalovirus exposure and HLA in healthy donors. The wider study: Among 150 million to 200 million T cells, an earlier analysis found 117 million unique TCR beta sequences.

CDR3 length: 18 residues. Germline V gene lookup returns CDR1 MGHRA and CDR2 YSYEKL. Trimming removed 0 bases from V and 7 bases from J; junction bases left unmatched: 18. In the PCR, 60 Vbeta and 13 Jbeta primers were used. Data came from immunoSEQ multiplex PCR; TCRdb stores just in-frame clones and leaves some out. The sample shows under 200,000 clones, about 70% of them seen only once. The clonotype was recovered from a woman younger than 45 in good health and CMV-seronegative. This rearrangement joins TRBV4-1 to TRBJ2-7, with 7 positions matching TRBD2. The specimen sequenced was PBMCs. The CDR3 coding sequence is TGCGCCAGCAGCCAAGATGAGGAGCGGGACTTCTTTGTGAGTGAGCAGTACTTC. Amino acid sequence: CASSQDEERDFFVSEQYF.